The rows below give T cell receptor beta chains drawn from one sample of a study of T-cell memory formation after mild COVID-19. TCRdb itself ran the 5' RACE reads through MiXCR, one entry per CDR3 protein. The table includes about 270,000 distinct CDR3 sequences, around 15% detected once. The sample comprised PBMCs or a T cell subset sorted from them (not recorded which). The receptor source for this set is a man between 18 and 29 years old who had mild COVID-19 (a few samples of this study predate the infection). Cell type and time point are not known. Each CDR3 is given without its conserved first and last residue. A D gene is named only where the DNA matches it firmly. Rows give clone size only sometimes, using once, few, many, or a class for an expanded clone.

V gene: TRBV4-3
D gene: TRBD2
clone size: NA
J gene: TRBJ2-1
CDR3 protein: ASSQDIFGTSGYNEQF

V gene: TRBV6-2/TRBV6-3
D gene: NA
clone size: NA
J gene: TRBJ1-1
CDR3 protein: ASSPQVPTEAF

V gene: TRBV21-1
D gene: NA
clone size: NA
J gene: TRBJ2-2
CDR3 protein: VPIFDRNTGELF

V gene: TRBV4-1
D gene: NA
clone size: NA
J gene: TRBJ2-3
CDR3 protein: ASSQYSVGDTQY

V gene: TRBV6-2/TRBV6-3
D gene: NA
clone size: NA
J gene: TRBJ2-5
CDR3 protein: ASSWAVETQY

V gene: TRBV21-1
D gene: NA
clone size: NA
J gene: TRBJ2-1
CDR3 protein: ASTLSGTGTSHSYNEQF

V gene: TRBV11-2
D gene: NA
clone size: few
J gene: TRBJ1-2
CDR3 protein: ASSHGGGGYT

V gene: TRBV2
D gene: NA
clone size: few
J gene: TRBJ2-4
CDR3 protein: ASSRVGKNIQY

V gene: TRBV7-2
D gene: NA
clone size: few
J gene: TRBJ1-5
CDR3 protein: ASSPGGGGDQPQH

V gene: TRBV7-2
D gene: NA
clone size: few
J gene: TRBJ1-5
CDR3 protein: ASSLDGGQPQH

V gene: TRBV5-1
D gene: NA
clone size: many
J gene: TRBJ2-1
CDR3 protein: ASTLGRTNSYNEQF

V gene: TRBV2
D gene: TRBD2
clone size: NA
J gene: TRBJ2-3
CDR3 protein: ASITSGGYTQY

V gene: TRBV6-2/TRBV6-3
D gene: TRBD1
clone size: few
J gene: TRBJ1-6
CDR3 protein: ATRRGPLGSYNSPLH

V gene: TRBV7-2
D gene: TRBD1
clone size: few
J gene: TRBJ2-7
CDR3 protein: ASSLRYRGNEQY

V gene: TRBV7-3
D gene: NA
clone size: few
J gene: TRBJ2-1
CDR3 protein: ASSLIPWDNEQF

V gene: TRBV29-1
D gene: NA
clone size: few
J gene: TRBJ2-5
CDR3 protein: SVDDRLAQETQY

V gene: TRBV6-2/TRBV6-3
D gene: NA
clone size: NA
J gene: TRBJ2-1
CDR3 protein: ASSWTTYNEQF

V gene: TRBV29-1
D gene: NA
clone size: NA
J gene: TRBJ1-3
CDR3 protein: SVELGFSGNTIY

V gene: TRBV7-2
D gene: NA
clone size: NA
J gene: TRBJ1-6
CDR3 protein: ASSPQGRSPLH

V gene: TRBV6-5
D gene: NA
clone size: NA
J gene: TRBJ1-1
CDR3 protein: ASSSPGGVDTEAF

V gene: TRBV7-2
D gene: TRBD2
clone size: many
J gene: TRBJ2-3
CDR3 protein: ASSLTGLAGVSTDTQY

V gene: TRBV12-3/TRBV12-4
D gene: NA
clone size: many
J gene: TRBJ1-1
CDR3 protein: ASSFVQANTEAF

V gene: TRBV5-1
D gene: NA
clone size: NA
J gene: TRBJ1-2
CDR3 protein: ASSLGGYRNYGYT

V gene: TRBV5-6
D gene: NA
clone size: few
J gene: TRBJ2-3
CDR3 protein: ASSLEEGTDTQY

V gene: TRBV7-2
D gene: TRBD1
clone size: NA
J gene: TRBJ1-2
CDR3 protein: ASSFSQGLDYGYT

V gene: TRBV12-3/TRBV12-4
D gene: NA
clone size: NA
J gene: TRBJ1-5
CDR3 protein: ASSLSIGKKGIANQPQH

V gene: TRBV6-2/TRBV6-3
D gene: NA
clone size: NA
J gene: TRBJ2-1
CDR3 protein: ATTWGEYNEQF

V gene: TRBV7-9
D gene: TRBD1
clone size: NA
J gene: TRBJ1-5
CDR3 protein: ASSLRGADRGLVLLGNQPQH

V gene: TRBV29-1
D gene: NA
clone size: many
J gene: TRBJ2-3
CDR3 protein: SVEASGGFVGQY

V gene: TRBV15
D gene: NA
clone size: NA
J gene: TRBJ2-7
CDR3 protein: ATSRGGGPPYEQY

V gene: TRBV9
D gene: NA
clone size: few
J gene: TRBJ1-2
CDR3 protein: ASSVLGAGGYT

V gene: TRBV12-3/TRBV12-4
D gene: NA
clone size: few
J gene: TRBJ1-5
CDR3 protein: ASSLVTDNQPQH

V gene: TRBV9
D gene: NA
clone size: few
J gene: TRBJ2-3
CDR3 protein: ASSTRRDGDTQY

V gene: TRBV25-1
D gene: NA
clone size: few
J gene: TRBJ2-7
CDR3 protein: ASSRSGPGEQY

V gene: TRBV7-2
D gene: NA
clone size: many
J gene: TRBJ2-1
CDR3 protein: ASSATGGFYNEQF

V gene: TRBV7-2
D gene: NA
clone size: few
J gene: TRBJ1-2
CDR3 protein: ASRPRMGGNYGYT

V gene: TRBV5-1
D gene: NA
clone size: few
J gene: TRBJ1-2
CDR3 protein: ASSSLYIGGAGYT

V gene: TRBV11-2
D gene: NA
clone size: few
J gene: TRBJ2-1
CDR3 protein: ASSFHTLSRNEQF

V gene: TRBV5-1
D gene: NA
clone size: NA
J gene: TRBJ2-7
CDR3 protein: ASSLAWGTYEQY

V gene: TRBV7-9
D gene: TRBD2
clone size: NA
J gene: TRBJ2-1
CDR3 protein: ASSLARFLWGGDEQF

V gene: TRBV7-6
D gene: TRBD2
clone size: NA
J gene: TRBJ2-5
CDR3 protein: ASSSRTSGAETQY

V gene: TRBV30
D gene: NA
clone size: NA
J gene: TRBJ2-3
CDR3 protein: AWSGWMLDTQY

V gene: TRBV7-8
D gene: NA
clone size: few
J gene: TRBJ1-1
CDR3 protein: ASSPLPLRTEAF

V gene: TRBV12-3/TRBV12-4
D gene: TRBD2
clone size: few
J gene: TRBJ2-3
CDR3 protein: ASGSGGADTQY

V gene: TRBV5-1
D gene: NA
clone size: NA
J gene: TRBJ2-3
CDR3 protein: ASRDTDTQY

V gene: TRBV5-1
D gene: TRBD1
clone size: NA
J gene: TRBJ2-5
CDR3 protein: ASSHGDRGIQETQY

V gene: TRBV7-2
D gene: TRBD2
clone size: few
J gene: TRBJ2-5
CDR3 protein: ASSRTRTSSETQY

V gene: TRBV20-1
D gene: TRBD2
clone size: NA
J gene: TRBJ2-3
CDR3 protein: SARPGLAGDTQY

V gene: TRBV27
D gene: NA
clone size: few
J gene: TRBJ1-1
CDR3 protein: ASRTGLLNTEAF

V gene: TRBV29-1
D gene: NA
clone size: NA
J gene: TRBJ1-1
CDR3 protein: SVRTSEAF

V gene: TRBV20-1
D gene: NA
clone size: few
J gene: TRBJ2-2
CDR3 protein: SARGLGNTGELF

V gene: TRBV27
D gene: NA
clone size: few
J gene: TRBJ2-3
CDR3 protein: ASSSPAGADTDTQY

V gene: TRBV11-2
D gene: TRBD2
clone size: few
J gene: TRBJ2-7
CDR3 protein: ASSRVAGAPYEQY

V gene: TRBV20-1
D gene: NA
clone size: NA
J gene: TRBJ1-6
CDR3 protein: SARDLGGSYNSPLH